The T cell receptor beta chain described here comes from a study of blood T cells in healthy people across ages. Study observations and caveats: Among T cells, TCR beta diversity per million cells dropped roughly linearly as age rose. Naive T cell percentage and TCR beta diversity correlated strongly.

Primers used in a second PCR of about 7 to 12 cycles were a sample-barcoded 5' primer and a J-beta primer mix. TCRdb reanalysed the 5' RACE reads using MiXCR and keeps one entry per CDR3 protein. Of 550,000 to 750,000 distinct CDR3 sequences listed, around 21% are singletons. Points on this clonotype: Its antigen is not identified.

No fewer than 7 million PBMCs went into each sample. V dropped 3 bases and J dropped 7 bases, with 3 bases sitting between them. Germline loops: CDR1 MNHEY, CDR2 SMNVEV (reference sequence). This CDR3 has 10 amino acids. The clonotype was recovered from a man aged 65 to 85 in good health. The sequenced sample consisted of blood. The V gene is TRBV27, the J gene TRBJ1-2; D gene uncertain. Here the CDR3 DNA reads TGTGCCAGCAGTTTGGTTGGCTACACCTTC. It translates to CASSLVGYTF.